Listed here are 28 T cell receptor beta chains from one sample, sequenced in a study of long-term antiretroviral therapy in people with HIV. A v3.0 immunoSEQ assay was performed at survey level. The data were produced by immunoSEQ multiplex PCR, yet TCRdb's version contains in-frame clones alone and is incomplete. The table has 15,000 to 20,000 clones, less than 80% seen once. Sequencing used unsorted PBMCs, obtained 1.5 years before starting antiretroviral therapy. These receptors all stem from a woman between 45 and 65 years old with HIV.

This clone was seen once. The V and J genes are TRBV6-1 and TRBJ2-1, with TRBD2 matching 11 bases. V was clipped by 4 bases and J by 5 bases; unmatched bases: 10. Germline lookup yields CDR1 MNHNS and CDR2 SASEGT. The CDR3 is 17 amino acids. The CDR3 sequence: CASSVLSSGGPHNEQFF. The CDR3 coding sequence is TGTGCCAGCAGTGTATTATCTAGCGGGGGGCCCCACAATGAGCAGTTCTTC.

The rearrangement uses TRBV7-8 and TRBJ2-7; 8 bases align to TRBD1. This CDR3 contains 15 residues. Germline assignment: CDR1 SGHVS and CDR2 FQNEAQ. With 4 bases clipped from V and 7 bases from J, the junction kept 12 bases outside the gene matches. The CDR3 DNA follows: TGTGCCAGCAGCTCCCGGGGGTGGACAGGGTGGGAGCAGTACGTC. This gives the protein CASSSRGWTGWEQYV.

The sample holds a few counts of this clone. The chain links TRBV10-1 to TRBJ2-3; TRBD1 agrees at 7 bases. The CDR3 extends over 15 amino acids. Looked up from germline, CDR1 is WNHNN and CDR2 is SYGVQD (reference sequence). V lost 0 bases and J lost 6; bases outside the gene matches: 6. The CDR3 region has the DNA TGCGCCAGCAGTGAGTCAAACAGGGGTGGCGATACGCAGTATTTT. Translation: CASSESNRGGDTQYF.

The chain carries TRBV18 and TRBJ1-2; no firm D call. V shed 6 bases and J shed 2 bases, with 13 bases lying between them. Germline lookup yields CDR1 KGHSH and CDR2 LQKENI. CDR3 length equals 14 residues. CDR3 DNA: TGTGCCAGCTCTCTCGACAATCCCAACTATGGCTACACCTTC. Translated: CASSLDNPNYGYTF.

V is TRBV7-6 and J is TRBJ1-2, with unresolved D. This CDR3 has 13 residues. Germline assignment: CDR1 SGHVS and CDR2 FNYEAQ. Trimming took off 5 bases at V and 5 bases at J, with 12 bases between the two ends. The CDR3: CASSPGASYGYTF. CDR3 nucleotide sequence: TGTGCCAGCAGCCCAGGAGCCTCTTATGGCTACACCTTC.

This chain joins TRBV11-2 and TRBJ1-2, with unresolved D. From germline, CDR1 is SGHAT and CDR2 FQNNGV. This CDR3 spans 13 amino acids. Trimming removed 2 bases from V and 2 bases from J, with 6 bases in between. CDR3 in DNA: TGTGCCAGCAGCTTACAGAGGAACTATGGCTACACCTTC. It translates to CASSLQRNYGYTF.

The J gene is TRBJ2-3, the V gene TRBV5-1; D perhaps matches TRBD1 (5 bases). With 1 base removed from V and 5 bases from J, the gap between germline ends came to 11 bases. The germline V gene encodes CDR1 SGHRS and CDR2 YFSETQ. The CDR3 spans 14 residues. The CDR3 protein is CASSLQGRGDTQYF. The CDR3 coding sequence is TGCGCCAGCAGCTTGCAGGGTAGAGGAGATACGCAGTATTTT.

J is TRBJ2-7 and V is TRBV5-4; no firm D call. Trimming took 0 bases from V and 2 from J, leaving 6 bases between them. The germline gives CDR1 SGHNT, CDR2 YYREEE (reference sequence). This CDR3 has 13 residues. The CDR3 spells CASSLVGPYEQYF. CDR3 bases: TGTGCCAGCAGCTTGGTCGGACCCTACGAGCAGTACTTC.

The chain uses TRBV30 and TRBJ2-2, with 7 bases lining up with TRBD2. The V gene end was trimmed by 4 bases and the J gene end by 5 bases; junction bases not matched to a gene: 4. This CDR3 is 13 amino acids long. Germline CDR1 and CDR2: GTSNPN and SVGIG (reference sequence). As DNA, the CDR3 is TGTGCCTGGACCTTGGGGGGGACCGGGGAGCTGTTTTTT. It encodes CAWTLGGTGELFF.

The CDR3 DNA reads TGTGCCTGGAACAAGGGGGCGGGAACCGGGGAGCTGTTTTTT. Translation gives CAWNKGAGTGELFF. V gene TRBV30 combines with J gene TRBJ2-2, with D perhaps matching TRBD1 (7 bases). Germline values: CDR1 GTSNPN, CDR2 SVGIG (reference sequence). The CDR3 is 14 amino acids. V dropped 4 bases and J dropped 5 bases, with 14 bases sitting between them.

CDR3 loop: CASSFGGEKLFF. CDR3 coding DNA: TGTGCCAGCAGTTTCGGGGGAGAAAAACTGTTTTTT. The chain joins TRBV6-5 to TRBJ1-4, with D tentatively TRBD1 (5 bases). V lost 4 bases and J lost 8, with 8 bases in between. CDR1 and CDR2 (germline): MNHEY, SVGAGI. CDR3 length equals 12 residues.

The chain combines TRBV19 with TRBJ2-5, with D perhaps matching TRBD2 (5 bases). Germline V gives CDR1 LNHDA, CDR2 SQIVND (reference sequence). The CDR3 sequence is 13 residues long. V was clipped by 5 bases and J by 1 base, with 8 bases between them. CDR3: CASSWAGQETQYF. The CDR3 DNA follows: TGTGCCAGTAGTTGGGCGGGCCAAGAGACCCAGTACTTC.

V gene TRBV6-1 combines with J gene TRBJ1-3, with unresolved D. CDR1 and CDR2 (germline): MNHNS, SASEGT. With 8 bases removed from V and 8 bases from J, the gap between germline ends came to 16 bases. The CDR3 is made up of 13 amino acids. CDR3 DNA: TGTGCCAGCGAACTTACACTGGGTGACACCATATATTTT. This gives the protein CASELTLGDTIYF.

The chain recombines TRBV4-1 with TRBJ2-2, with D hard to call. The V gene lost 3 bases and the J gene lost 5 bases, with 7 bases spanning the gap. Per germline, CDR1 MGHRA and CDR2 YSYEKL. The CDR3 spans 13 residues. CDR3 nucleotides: TGCGCCAGCAGCCAGGGGAATACCGGGGAGCTGTTTTTT. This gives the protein CASSQGNTGELFF.

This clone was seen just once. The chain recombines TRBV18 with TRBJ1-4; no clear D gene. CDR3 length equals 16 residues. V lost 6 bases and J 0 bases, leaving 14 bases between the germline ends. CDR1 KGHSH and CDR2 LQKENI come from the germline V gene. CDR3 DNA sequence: TGTGCCAGCTCCCACACCCGGACGACAACTAATGAAAAACTGTTTTTT. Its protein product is CASSHTRTTTNEKLFF.

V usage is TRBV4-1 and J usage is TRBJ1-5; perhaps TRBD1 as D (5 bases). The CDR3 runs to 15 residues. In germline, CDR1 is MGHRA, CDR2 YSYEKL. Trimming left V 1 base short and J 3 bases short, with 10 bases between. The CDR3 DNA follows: TGCGCCAGCAGCCAAGGGGACCGAAACAATCAGCCCCAGCATTTT. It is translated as CASSQGDRNNQPQHF.

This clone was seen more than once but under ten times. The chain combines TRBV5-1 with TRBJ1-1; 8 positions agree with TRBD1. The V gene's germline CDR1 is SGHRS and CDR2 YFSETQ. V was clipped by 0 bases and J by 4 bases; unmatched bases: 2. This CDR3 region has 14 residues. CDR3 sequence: CASSLGQGPTEAFF. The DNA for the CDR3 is TGCGCCAGCAGCTTGGGACAGGGGCCCACTGAAGCTTTCTTT.

CDR3 nucleotide sequence: TGCGCCAGCAGTGAGTCCGACAGGGGCGTATTCAAAAGATACCTTGAGCAGTTCTTC. Amino acid sequence: CASSESDRGVFKRYLEQFF. This chain joins TRBV10-2 and TRBJ2-1, with 8 bases that match TRBD1. Germline V gene sequence: CDR1 WSHSY, CDR2 SAAADI. This CDR3 has 19 residues. The ends lost 0 bases at V and 9 bases at J; junction bases unmatched: 19.

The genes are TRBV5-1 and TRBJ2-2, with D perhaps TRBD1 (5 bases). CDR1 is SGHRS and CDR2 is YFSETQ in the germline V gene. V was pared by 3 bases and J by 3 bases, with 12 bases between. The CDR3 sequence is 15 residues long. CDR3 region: CASSSGQVYTGELFF. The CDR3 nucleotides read TGCGCCAGCAGCTCCGGACAAGTTTACACCGGGGAGCTGTTTTTT.

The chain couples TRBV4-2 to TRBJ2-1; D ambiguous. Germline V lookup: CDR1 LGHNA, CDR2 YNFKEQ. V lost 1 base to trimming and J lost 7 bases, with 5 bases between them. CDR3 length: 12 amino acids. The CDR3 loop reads CASSQGNNEQFF. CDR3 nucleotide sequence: TGTGCCAGCAGCCAAGGAAATAATGAGCAGTTCTTC.

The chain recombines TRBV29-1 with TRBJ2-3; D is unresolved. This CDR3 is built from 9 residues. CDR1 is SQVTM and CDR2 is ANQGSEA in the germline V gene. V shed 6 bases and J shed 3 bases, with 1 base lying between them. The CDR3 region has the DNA TGCAGCGTAACAGATACGCAGTATTTT. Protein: CSVTDTQYF.

The CDR3 DNA reads TGCGCCAGCAGCTGGGACATAGCTAACTATGGCTACACCTTC. This translates into CASSWDIANYGYTF. The gene calls are TRBV5-1 and TRBJ1-2, with D perhaps matching TRBD1 (6 bases). Germline V gives CDR1 SGHRS, CDR2 YFSETQ. Trimming removed 3 bases at V and 0 bases at J, with 9 bases between. CDR3 length: 14 residues.

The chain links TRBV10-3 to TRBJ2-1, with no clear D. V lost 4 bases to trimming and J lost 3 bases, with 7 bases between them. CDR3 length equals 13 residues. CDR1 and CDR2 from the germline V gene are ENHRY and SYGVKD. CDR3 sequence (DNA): TGTGCCATCAGTGTGGGTAGCTACAATGAGCAGTTCTTC. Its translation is CAISVGSYNEQFF.

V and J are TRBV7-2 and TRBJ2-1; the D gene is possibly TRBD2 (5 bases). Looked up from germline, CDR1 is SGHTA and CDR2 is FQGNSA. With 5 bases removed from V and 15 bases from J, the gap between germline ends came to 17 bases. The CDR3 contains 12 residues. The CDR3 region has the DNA TGTGCCAGCAGCCCGTCCCGGGGTTGGCCGTTCTTC. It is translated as CASSPSRGWPFF.

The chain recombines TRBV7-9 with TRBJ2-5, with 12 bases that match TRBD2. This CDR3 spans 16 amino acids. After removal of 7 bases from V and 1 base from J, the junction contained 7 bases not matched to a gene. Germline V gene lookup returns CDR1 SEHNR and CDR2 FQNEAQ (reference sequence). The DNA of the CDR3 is TGTGCCAGCACCGGGACTAGCGGGCACCGCCAAGAGACCCAGTACTTC. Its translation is CASTGTSGHRQETQYF.

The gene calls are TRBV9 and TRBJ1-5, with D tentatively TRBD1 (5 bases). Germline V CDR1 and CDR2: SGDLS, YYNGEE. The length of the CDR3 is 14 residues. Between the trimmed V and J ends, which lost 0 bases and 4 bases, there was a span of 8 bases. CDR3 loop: CASSVGAGNQPQHF. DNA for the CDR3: TGTGCCAGCAGCGTAGGGGCAGGGAATCAGCCCCAGCATTTT.

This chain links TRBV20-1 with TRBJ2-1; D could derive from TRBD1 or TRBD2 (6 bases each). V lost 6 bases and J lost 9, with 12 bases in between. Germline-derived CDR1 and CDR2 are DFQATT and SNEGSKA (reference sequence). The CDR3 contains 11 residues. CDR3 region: CSAAGGPEQFF. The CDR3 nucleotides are TGCAGTGCCGCCGGGGGCCCTGAGCAGTTCTTC.

The CDR3 protein is CASSLNRGGSPLHF. In nucleotides, the CDR3 is TGTGCCAGCAGCTTAAATAGGGGGGGCTCACCCCTCCACTTT. V and J are TRBV7-8 and TRBJ1-6; possible D gene TRBD1, 6 bases. V lost 2 bases and J 10 bases, leaving 12 bases between the germline ends. CDR1 and CDR2 (germline): SGHVS, FQNEAQ. The CDR3 is 14 residues long. Filled out from reference TRBV7-8 and TRBJ1-6, the complete variable domain reads GAGVSQSPRYKVAKRGQDVALRCDPISGHVSLFWYQQALGQGPEFLTYFQNEAQLDKSGLPSDRFFAERPEGSVSTLKIQRTQQEDSAVYLCASSLNRGGSPLHFGNGTRLTVT.